This T cell receptor (beta chain) is drawn from a study of blood T cells in healthy people across ages. Findings and caveats of the study: Higher diversity and more naive CD4+ cells were features of long-lived donors, compared to aged donors.

Notes on this clonotype: No antigen is known for it.

A sample-barcoded 5' primer and a J-beta primer mix were used in a second PCR of roughly 6 to 11 cycles. Each CDR3 protein is one row after TCRdb ran MiXCR on the 5' RACE reads. Here the sample spans 600,000 to 800,000 distinct CDR3 sequences, 20% to 25% being singletons. With 0 bases removed from V and 7 bases from J, the gap between germline ends came to 12 bases. Germline V gene sequence: CDR1 MNHEY, CDR2 SMNVEV (reference sequence). The CDR3 extends over 14 amino acids. The source of this sequence is a man in his sixties or seventies in good health. This sequence joins TRBV27 and TRBJ1-2; no definite D call. The sequencing sample was made of blood. Here the CDR3 reads CASSLSERAAGYTF. The CDR3 DNA reads as TGTGCCAGCAGTTTATCGGAAAGGGCGGCTGGCTACACCTTC.